This TCR beta chain was identified in a study of blood T cells in healthy people across ages. Whole-study context: About one barcoded beta molecule was captured per two T cells (by template switching). Study-wide results and limits: Diversity was higher, and naive CD4+ cells more numerous, in long-lived donors than in aged donors. Shifts in expanded clonotypes may have been confounded by donor CMV status, which was unknown.

V shed 3 bases and J 4 bases; nucleotides not matched to a gene: 5. The CDR3 length is 14 residues. Germline CDR1 and CDR2: DFQATT and SNEGSKA (reference sequence). Notes on this clonotype: What it binds is not known.

The donors, aged about 6 to 95, were healthy Caucasians from Russia. The second PCR ran about 6 to 11 cycles with a sample-barcoded 5' primer and J-beta primers. TCRdb processed the 5' RACE reads anew with MiXCR; each CDR3 protein has one entry. The profile shows 950,000 to 1,200,000 distinct CDR3 sequences, 35% to 40% of them singletons. Source material: blood. The chain combines TRBV20-1 with TRBJ2-2; 7 bases are shared with TRBD1. The receptor comes from a man younger than 35 in good health. In nucleotides, the CDR3 is TGCAGTGCTAGTGACAGGGCTGGCACCGGGGAGCTGTTTTTT. Its protein is CSASDRAGTGELFF.